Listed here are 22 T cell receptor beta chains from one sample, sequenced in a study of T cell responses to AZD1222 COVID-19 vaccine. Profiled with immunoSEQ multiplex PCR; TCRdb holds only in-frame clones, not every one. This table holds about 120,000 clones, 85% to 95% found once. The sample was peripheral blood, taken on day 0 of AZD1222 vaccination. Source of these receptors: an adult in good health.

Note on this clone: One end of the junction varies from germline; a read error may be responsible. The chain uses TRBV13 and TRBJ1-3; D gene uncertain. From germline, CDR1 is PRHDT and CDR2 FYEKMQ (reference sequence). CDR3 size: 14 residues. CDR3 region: CASSLRSVSERPNF. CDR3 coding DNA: TGTGCCAGCAGCTTAAGGTCGGTCTCAGAGCGCCCAAATTTT.

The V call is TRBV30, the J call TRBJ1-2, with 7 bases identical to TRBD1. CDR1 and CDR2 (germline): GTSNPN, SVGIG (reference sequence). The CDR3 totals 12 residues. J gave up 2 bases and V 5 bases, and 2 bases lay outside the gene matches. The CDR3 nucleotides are TGTGCCTGGCAGACAGGGAACTATGGCTACACCTTC. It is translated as CAWQTGNYGYTF.

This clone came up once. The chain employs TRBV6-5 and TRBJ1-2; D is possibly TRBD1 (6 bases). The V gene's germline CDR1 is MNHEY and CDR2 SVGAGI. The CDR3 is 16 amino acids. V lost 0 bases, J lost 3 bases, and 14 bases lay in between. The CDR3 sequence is CASSYSGGRGDYGYTF. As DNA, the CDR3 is TGTGCCAGCAGTTACTCAGGAGGCAGGGGAGACTATGGCTACACCTTC.

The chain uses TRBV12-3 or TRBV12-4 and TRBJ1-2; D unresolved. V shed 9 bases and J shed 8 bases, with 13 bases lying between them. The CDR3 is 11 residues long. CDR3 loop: CASTGGFGYTF. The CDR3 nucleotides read TGTGCCAGTACTGGAGGCTTCGGCTACACCTTC.

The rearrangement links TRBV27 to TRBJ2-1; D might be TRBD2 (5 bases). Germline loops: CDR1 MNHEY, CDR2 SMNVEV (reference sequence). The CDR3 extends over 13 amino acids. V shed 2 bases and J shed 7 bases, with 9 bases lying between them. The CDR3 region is CASSLRGSNEQFF. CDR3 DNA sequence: TGTGCCAGCAGTTTAAGAGGGAGTAATGAGCAGTTCTTC.

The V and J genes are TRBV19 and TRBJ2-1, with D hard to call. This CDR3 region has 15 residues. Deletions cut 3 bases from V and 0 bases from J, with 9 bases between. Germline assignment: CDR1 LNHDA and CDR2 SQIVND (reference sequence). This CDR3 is CASSIGSSSYNEQFF. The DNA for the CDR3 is TGTGCCAGTAGTATCGGGTCAAGCTCCTACAATGAGCAGTTCTTC.

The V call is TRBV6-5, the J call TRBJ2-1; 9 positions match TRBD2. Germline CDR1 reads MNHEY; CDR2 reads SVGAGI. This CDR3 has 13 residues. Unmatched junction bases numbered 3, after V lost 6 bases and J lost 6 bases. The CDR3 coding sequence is TGTGCCAGCAGGTATAGCGGGAGCAATGAGCAGTTCTTC. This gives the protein CASRYSGSNEQFF.

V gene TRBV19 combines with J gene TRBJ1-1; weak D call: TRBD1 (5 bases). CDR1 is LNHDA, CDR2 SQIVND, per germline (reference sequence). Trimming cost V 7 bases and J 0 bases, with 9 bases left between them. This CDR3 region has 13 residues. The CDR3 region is CASTGTVNTEAFF. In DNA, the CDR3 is TGTGCCAGTACCGGGACGGTGAACACTGAAGCTTTCTTT.

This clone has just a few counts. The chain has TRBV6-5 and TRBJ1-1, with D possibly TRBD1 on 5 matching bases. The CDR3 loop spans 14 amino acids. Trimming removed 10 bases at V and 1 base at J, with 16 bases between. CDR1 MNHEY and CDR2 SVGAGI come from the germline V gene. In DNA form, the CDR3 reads TGTGCCACCCTACCGAAGGACACGAACACTGAAGCTTTCTTT. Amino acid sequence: CATLPKDTNTEAFF.

The CDR3 sequence is CAWSEFGGDLFSGANVLTF. The CDR3 coding sequence is TGTGCCTGGAGTGAGTTTGGAGGGGACCTCTTCTCTGGGGCCAACGTCCTGACTTTC. J is TRBJ2-6 and V is TRBV30; D might be TRBD2 (6 bases). Trimming pared 1 base from V and 0 bases from J, leaving 19 bases between. CDR1 and CDR2 from the germline V gene are GTSNPN and SVGIG (reference sequence). This CDR3 is 19 amino acids long.

The CDR3 nucleotides read TGTGCCAGCAGTGATCAGGGTCGAAATGAGCAGTTCTTC. Translated, it gives CASSDQGRNEQFF. V and J are TRBV6-1 and TRBJ2-1; D might be TRBD1 (5 bases). Germline values: CDR1 MNHNS, CDR2 SASEGT. V lost 3 bases, J lost 7 bases, and 10 bases lay in between. This CDR3 has 13 amino acids.

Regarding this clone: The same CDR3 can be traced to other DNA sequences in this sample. Written as DNA, the CDR3 is TGTGCCAGCAGCCAGGACAGGGGAGATACGCAGTATTTT. Translation: CASSQDRGDTQYF. The chain couples TRBV3-1 (or the pseudogene TRBV3-2) to TRBJ2-3, with 9 bases identical to TRBD1. The junction had 0 bases not matched to a gene; V was cut back by 3 bases and J by 5 bases. CDR1 and CDR2 from the germline V gene are LGHDT and YNNKEL (reference sequence). The CDR3 consists of 13 residues.

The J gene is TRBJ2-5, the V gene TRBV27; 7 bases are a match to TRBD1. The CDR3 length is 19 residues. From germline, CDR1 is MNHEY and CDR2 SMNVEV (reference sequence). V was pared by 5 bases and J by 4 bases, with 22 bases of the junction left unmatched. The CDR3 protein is CASSGGTAVRSPLGETQYF. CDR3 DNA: TGTGCCAGCAGTGGTGGGACAGCTGTCAGATCGCCACTGGGAGAGACCCAGTACTTC.

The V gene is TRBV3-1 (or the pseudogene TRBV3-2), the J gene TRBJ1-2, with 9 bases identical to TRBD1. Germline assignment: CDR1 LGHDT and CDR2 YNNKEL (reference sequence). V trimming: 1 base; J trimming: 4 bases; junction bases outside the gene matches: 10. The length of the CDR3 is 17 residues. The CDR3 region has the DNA TGTGCCAGCAGCCAAGGGGGGACAGGGATGTTTGGCTATGGCTACACCTTC. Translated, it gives CASSQGGTGMFGYGYTF.

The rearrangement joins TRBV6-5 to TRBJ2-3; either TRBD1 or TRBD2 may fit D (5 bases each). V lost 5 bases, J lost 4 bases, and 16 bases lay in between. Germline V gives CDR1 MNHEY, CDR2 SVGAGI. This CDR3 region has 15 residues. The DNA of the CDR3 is TGTGCCAGCAGTCCCGGGACCTCGGCGGCAGATACGCAGTATTTT. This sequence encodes CASSPGTSAADTQYF.

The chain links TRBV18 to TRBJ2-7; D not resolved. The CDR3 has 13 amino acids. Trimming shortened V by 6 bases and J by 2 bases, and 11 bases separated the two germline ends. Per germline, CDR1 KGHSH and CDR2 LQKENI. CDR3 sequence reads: CASSLGMAYEQYF. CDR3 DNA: TGTGCCAGCTCGTTAGGAATGGCCTACGAGCAGTACTTC.

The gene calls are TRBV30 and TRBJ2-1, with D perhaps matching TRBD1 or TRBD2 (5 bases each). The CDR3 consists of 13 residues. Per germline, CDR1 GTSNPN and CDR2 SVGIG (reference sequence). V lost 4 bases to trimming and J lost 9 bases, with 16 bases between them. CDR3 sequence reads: CAWTRDAPGEQFF. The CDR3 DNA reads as TGTGCCTGGACTAGGGACGCACCTGGTGAGCAGTTCTTC.

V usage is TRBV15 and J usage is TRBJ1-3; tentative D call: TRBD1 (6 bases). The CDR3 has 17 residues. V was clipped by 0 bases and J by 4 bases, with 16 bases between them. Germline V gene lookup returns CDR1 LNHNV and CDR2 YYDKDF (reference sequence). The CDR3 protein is CATSRDSGGETGNTIYF. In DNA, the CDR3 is TGTGCCACCAGCAGAGATTCCGGGGGCGAGACGGGAAACACCATATATTTT.

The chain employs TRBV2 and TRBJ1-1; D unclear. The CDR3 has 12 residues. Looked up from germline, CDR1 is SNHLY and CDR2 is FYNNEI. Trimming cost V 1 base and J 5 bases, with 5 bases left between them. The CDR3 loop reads CASSEVVTEAFF. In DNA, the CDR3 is TGTGCCAGCAGTGAAGTTGTTACTGAAGCTTTCTTT.

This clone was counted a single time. The CDR3 sequence is CASSQRRNTEAFF. The CDR3 nucleotides read TGCGCCAGCAGCCAGAGGAGGAACACTGAAGCTTTCTTT. V and J are TRBV4-1 and TRBJ1-1; D is ambiguous. In germline, CDR1 is MGHRA, CDR2 YSYEKL. Deletions cut 3 bases from V and 1 base from J, with 6 bases between. The CDR3 is 13 amino acids.

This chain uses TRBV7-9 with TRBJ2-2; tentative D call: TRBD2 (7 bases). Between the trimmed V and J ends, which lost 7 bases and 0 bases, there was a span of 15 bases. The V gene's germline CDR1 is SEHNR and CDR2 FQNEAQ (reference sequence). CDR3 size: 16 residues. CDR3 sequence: CASTLGGGANTGELFF. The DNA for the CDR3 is TGTGCCAGCACCCTTGGAGGGGGGGCGAACACCGGGGAGCTGTTTTTT.

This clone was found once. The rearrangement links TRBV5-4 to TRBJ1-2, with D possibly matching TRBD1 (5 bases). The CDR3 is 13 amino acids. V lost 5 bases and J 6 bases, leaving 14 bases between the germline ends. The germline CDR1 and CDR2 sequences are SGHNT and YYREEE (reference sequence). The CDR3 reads CASSSDSSDGYTF. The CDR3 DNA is TGTGCCAGCAGTTCAGACAGTAGTGATGGCTACACCTTC.